This TCR beta chain emerged from a study of T cells after yellow fever vaccination. Regarding the study as a whole: Abundant clonotypes (contaminants from the bulk population) could be present in FACS-sorted repertoires.

TCRdb itself ran the 5' RACE reads through MiXCR, one entry per CDR3 protein. The sample lists about 320,000 distinct CDR3 sequences, around 4.5% occurring once. Germline loops: CDR1 SGHRS, CDR2 YFSETQ. Trimming shortened V by 4 bases and J by 8 bases, and 18 bases separated the two germline ends. The CDR3 has 14 residues. This clonotype was observed at least ten times. Its antigen is undetermined. The rearrangement joins TRBV5-1 to TRBJ1-2, with a possible D match to TRBD1 (6 bases). This clonotype originated in a young man who received the YFV17D yellow fever vaccine. The sample consisted of PBMCs, taken 15 days after the yellow fever booster vaccination. CDR3 nucleotides: TGCGCCAGCAGCATAACACAGGGATCGGGCGGCTACACCTTC. It translates to CASSITQGSGGYTF.